Each of the 19 T cell receptor beta chains below was sequenced from the same sample in a study of blood T cell repertoires in COVID-19. TCRdb keeps only in-frame clones here, not all; method: immunoSEQ multiplex PCR. The sample has about 480,000 clones, roughly nine tenths seen once. The sample taken for sequencing was peripheral blood. These receptors all come from a man aged 18 to 30 with COVID-19, enrolled during active disease.

This clone was seen a single time. This sequence joins TRBV23-1 and TRBJ2-7; 7 bases align to TRBD1. TRBV23-1 is an open reading frame, and its role is uncertain. The length of the CDR3 is 17 residues. V dropped 0 bases and J dropped 2; count of bases not matched to a gene: 10. The CDR3 protein is CASSQSNVRQGAYEQYF. The CDR3 DNA is TGCGCCAGCAGTCAATCTAATGTGAGGCAGGGGGCCTACGAGCAGTACTTC.

This sequence joins TRBV7-2 and TRBJ2-1; 14 positions match TRBD2. Germline CDR1 and CDR2: SGHTA and FQGNSA. CDR3 size: 15 residues. V was pared by 1 base and J by 15 bases, with 8 bases of the junction left unmatched. Written as DNA, the CDR3 is TGTGCCAGCAGCTTAGACCTGACTAGCGGGAGGGCCCGGTTCTTC. It codes for CASSLDLTSGRARFF.

This chain links TRBV7-9 with TRBJ2-1; 13 bases match TRBD2. The CDR3 totals 16 residues. Germline lookup yields CDR1 SEHNR and CDR2 FQNEAQ (reference sequence). The J segment lost 6 bases and the V segment lost 1 base, leaving 3 bases of the junction unmatched. For the CDR3, the DNA is TGTGCCAGCAGCTTAGTGACTAGCGGGGGGCTCAATGAGCAGTTCTTC. Protein product: CASSLVTSGGLNEQFF.

The J gene is TRBJ2-1, the V gene TRBV11-2, with D tentatively TRBD2 (5 bases). CDR3 length: 15 residues. Germline values: CDR1 SGHAT, CDR2 FQNNGV. Trimming took off 6 bases at V and 2 bases at J, with 14 bases between the two ends. The CDR3 DNA reads TGTGCCAGCAGTCCCATTAGCGTACCCTACAATGAGCAGTTCTTC. Amino acid sequence: CASSPISVPYNEQFF.

V is TRBV7-9 and J is TRBJ1-4; TRBD1 matches 8 bases. This CDR3 spans 15 amino acids. V lost 5 bases and J lost 1; bases outside the gene matches: 3. Looked up from germline, CDR1 is SEHNR and CDR2 is FQNEAQ (reference sequence). The CDR3 DNA follows: TGTGCCAGCAGCACACAGGGGGGAACTAATGAAAAACTGTTTTTT. Protein product: CASSTQGGTNEKLFF.

The V call is TRBV5-8, the J call TRBJ1-6; the match to TRBD1 covers 11 bases. Germline-derived CDR1 and CDR2 are SGHTS and YDEGEE. The CDR3 covers 15 residues. With V trimmed by 4 bases and J by 7 bases, 4 bases remained unmatched. This CDR3 reads CASSTGTGGNSPLHF. The CDR3 DNA reads as TGTGCCAGCAGCACCGGGACAGGGGGAAATTCACCCCTCCACTTT.

This clone has more than one count but fewer than ten. The rearrangement joins TRBV2 to TRBJ2-3, with D possibly matching TRBD1 (5 bases). CDR3 size: 13 residues. Trimming pared 7 bases from V and 3 bases from J, leaving 11 bases between. Germline V lookup: CDR1 SNHLY, CDR2 FYNNEI. The CDR3 loop reads CASNLRQTDTQYF. CDR3 nucleotides: TGTGCCAGCAATCTCAGACAGACAGATACGCAGTATTTT. Full variable domain (rest looked up from reference TRBV2 and TRBJ2-3): EPEVTQTPSHQVTQMGQEVILRCVPISNHLYFYWYRQILGQKVEFLVSFYNNEISEKSEIFDDQFSVERPDGSNFTLKIRSTKLEDSAMYFCASNLRQTDTQYFGPGTRLTVL.

V usage is TRBV2 and J usage is TRBJ2-7; 8 bases align to TRBD1. Losses at the gene ends were 5 bases for V and 6 bases for J; bases not matched to a gene: 6. The CDR3 totals 13 residues. Germline loops: CDR1 SNHLY, CDR2 FYNNEI. The CDR3 reads CASSKDRVTEQYF. DNA for the CDR3: TGTGCCAGCAGTAAGGACAGGGTGACCGAGCAGTACTTC.

This chain links TRBV25-1 with TRBJ2-2; no clear D gene. This CDR3 is 13 amino acids long. The ends were cut back, 5 bases at V and 7 bases at J, with 11 bases in the middle. Per germline, CDR1 MGHDK and CDR2 SYGVNS. DNA for the CDR3: TGTGCCAGCAGTCAGTCAGGCGTCGGGGAGCTGTTTTTT. Protein sequence: CASSQSGVGELFF.

This clone appeared once. The chain recombines TRBV23-1 with TRBJ2-7; perhaps TRBD2 as D (7 bases). TRBV23-1 belongs to the ORF category, with a function that is uncertain. V was cut by 1 base and J by 3 bases, with 13 bases left in between. The CDR3 consists of 15 residues. CDR3 DNA sequence: TGCGCCAGCAGTCAATGGGGGGCGGGGGACTACGAGCAGTACTTC. This translates into CASSQWGAGDYEQYF.

This sequence joins TRBV2 and TRBJ2-7; 7 positions match TRBD1. V shed 7 bases, J shed 2 bases, and the junction held 8 bases outside the gene matches. This CDR3 is built from 14 residues. Per the germline V gene, CDR1 is SNHLY and CDR2 is FYNNEI. The CDR3 is CASNEGAGAYEQYF. CDR3 sequence (DNA): TGTGCCAGCAATGAGGGGGCCGGCGCCTACGAGCAGTACTTC.

The gene calls are TRBV7-2 and TRBJ2-1, with D possibly matching TRBD2 (5 bases). CDR1 SGHTA and CDR2 FQGNSA come from the germline V gene. This CDR3 is 16 amino acids long. V gave up 6 bases and J gave up 1 base, with 16 bases separating them. The CDR3 loop reads CASRLGEGLSYNEQFF. The DNA of the CDR3 is TGTGCCAGCAGACTAGGAGAGGGCCTATCCTACAATGAGCAGTTCTTC.

The chain uses TRBV27 and TRBJ2-7; 7 bases agree with TRBD2. Looked up from germline, CDR1 is MNHEY and CDR2 is SMNVEV (reference sequence). The junction had 4 bases not matched to a gene; V was cut back by 5 bases and J by 0 bases. This CDR3 spans 14 amino acids. The CDR3 loop reads CASSREGGSYEQYF. CDR3 nucleotides: TGTGCCAGCAGTAGGGAGGGAGGCTCCTACGAGCAGTACTTC.

This clone was seen a single time. CDR3 nucleotides: TGTGCCAGCAGACCGACAGGGAAAGATGGCTACACCTTC. This gives the protein CASRPTGKDGYTF. The chain is built from TRBV6-5 and TRBJ1-2; TRBD1 aligns across 7 bases. This CDR3 is 13 amino acids long. V lost 6 bases to trimming and J lost 6 bases; unmatched junction nucleotides: 7. The germline V gene has CDR1 MNHEY and CDR2 SVGAGI.

V is TRBV3-1 (or the pseudogene TRBV3-2) and J is TRBJ2-7, with D perhaps matching TRBD1 (6 bases). CDR3 length equals 14 residues. V was shortened by 1 base and J by 0 bases, with 7 bases between the two germline ends. Germline CDR1 is LGHDT and CDR2 is YNNKEL (reference sequence). CDR3 residues: CASSQGTDSYEQYF. The CDR3 region has the DNA TGTGCCAGCAGCCAAGGGACAGACTCCTACGAGCAGTACTTC.

This chain uses TRBV21-1 with TRBJ2-7; the D segment call TRBD1 is taken from the table without a DNA check. TRBV21-1 is annotated as a pseudogene. The CDR3 loop spans 16 amino acids. The CDR3 DNA follows: TGTGCCAGCAGCATCGATAGGACAGAGAGCTCCTACGAGCAGTACTTC. This translates into CASSIDRTESSYEQYF.

The chain recombines TRBV25-1 with TRBJ2-1; 8 nucleotides align to TRBD2. Germline V gene lookup returns CDR1 MGHDK and CDR2 SYGVNS. J was trimmed by 10 bases and V by 4 bases; bases with no gene match: 6. This CDR3 contains 13 residues. CDR3 amino acids: CASSVGLAVEQFF. The CDR3 DNA reads TGTGCCAGCAGTGTAGGACTAGCTGTAGAGCAGTTCTTC.

V usage is TRBV6-5 and J usage is TRBJ2-7; 8 bases align to TRBD1. The CDR3 has 15 residues. With 5 bases clipped from V and 0 bases from J, the junction kept 6 bases outside the gene matches. Germline V gene lookup returns CDR1 MNHEY and CDR2 SVGAGI. In DNA form, the CDR3 reads TGTGCCAGCAGTACTGGGACAGGAAACTCCTACGAGCAGTACTTC. Its protein product is CASSTGTGNSYEQYF.

The chain recombines TRBV5-6 with TRBJ2-2; D is uncertain. CDR1 SGHDT and CDR2 YYEEEE come from the germline V gene. The CDR3 contains 15 residues. The V end was cut by 1 base, the J end by 1 base, with 8 bases between. CDR3 residues: CASSLRQRNTGELFF. As DNA, the CDR3 is TGTGCCAGCAGCTTGAGGCAGCGGAACACCGGGGAGCTGTTTTTT.